This T cell receptor (beta chain) was retrieved from a study of cytomegalovirus exposure and HLA in healthy donors. Turning to the study itself: Unique TCRs from HLA-typed donors, 70 million to 100 million of them, were held in an early data release.

As concerns this clone: Its specificity is unknown.

Study-level results: Common viral pathogens were later found to be apparently linked to several of the most significant clusters. Researchers left out some V segments, among them TRBV6-2 and TRBV6-3, as indistinguishable.

PCR employed 60 Vbeta and 13 Jbeta primers. The assay was immunoSEQ multiplex PCR, and TCRdb's table has in-frame clones only and misses some. The sample has approximately 160,000 clones, around 80% seen once. The CDR3 extends over 16 amino acids. CDR1 and CDR2 from the germline V gene are SGHVS and FQNEAQ. V lost 3 bases and J 5 bases, leaving 17 bases between the germline ends. The sequence was collected from a human donor in good health. This rearrangement joins TRBV7-8 to TRBJ1-5; tentative D call: TRBD1 (5 bases). Sequencing input: PBMCs. The CDR3 loop is CASSFGRGGDYQPQHF. CDR3 bases: TGTGCCAGCAGCTTCGGGCGGGGGGGGGACTATCAGCCCCAGCATTTT.